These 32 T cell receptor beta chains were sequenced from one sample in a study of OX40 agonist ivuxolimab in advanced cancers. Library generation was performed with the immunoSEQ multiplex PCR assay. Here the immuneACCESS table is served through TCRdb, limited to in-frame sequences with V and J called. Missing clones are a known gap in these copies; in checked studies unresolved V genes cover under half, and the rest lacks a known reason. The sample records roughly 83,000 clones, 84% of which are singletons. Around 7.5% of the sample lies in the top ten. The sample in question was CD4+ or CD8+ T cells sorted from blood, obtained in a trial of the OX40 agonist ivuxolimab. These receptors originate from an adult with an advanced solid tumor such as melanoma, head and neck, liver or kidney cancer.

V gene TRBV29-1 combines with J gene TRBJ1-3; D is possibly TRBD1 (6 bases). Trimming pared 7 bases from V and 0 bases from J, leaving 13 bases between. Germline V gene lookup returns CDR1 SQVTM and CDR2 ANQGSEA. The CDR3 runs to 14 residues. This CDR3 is CSATGGNSGNTIYF. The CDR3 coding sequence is TGCAGCGCCACCGGGGGCAACTCTGGAAACACCATATATTTT.

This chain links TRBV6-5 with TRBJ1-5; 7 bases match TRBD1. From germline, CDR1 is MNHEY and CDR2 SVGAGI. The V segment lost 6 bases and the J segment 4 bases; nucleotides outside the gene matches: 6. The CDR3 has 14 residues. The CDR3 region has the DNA TGTGCCAGCAGGAGGACAGGACGAAATCAGCCCCAGCATTTT. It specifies CASRRTGRNQPQHF.

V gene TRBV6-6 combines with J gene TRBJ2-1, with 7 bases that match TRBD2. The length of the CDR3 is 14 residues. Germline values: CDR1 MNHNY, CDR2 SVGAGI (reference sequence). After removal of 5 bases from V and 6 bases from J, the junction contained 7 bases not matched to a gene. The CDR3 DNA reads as TGTGCCAGCAGTCTCCTCCCGGGGGGCAATGAGCAGTTCTTC. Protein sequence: CASSLLPGGNEQFF.

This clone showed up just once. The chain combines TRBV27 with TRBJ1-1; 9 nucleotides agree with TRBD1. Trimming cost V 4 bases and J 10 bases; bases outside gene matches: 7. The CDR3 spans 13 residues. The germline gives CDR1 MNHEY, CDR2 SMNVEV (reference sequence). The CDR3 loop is CASSSTGGPGAFF. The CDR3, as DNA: TGTGCCAGCAGTTCAACAGGGGGCCCCGGAGCTTTCTTT.

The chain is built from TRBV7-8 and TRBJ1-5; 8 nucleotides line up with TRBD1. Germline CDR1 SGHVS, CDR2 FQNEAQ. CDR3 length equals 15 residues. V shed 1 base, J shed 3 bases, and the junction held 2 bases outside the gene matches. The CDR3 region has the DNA TGTGCCAGCAGCTTAGGGACAGGGAACAATCAGCCCCAGCATTTT. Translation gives CASSLGTGNNQPQHF.

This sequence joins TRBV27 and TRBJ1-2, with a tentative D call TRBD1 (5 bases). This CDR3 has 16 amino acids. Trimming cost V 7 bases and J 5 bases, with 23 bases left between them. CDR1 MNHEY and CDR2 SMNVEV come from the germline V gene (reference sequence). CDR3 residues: CASTSTQVRDWYGYTF. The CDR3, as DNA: TGTGCCAGCACTAGTACACAGGTTCGTGATTGGTATGGCTACACCTTC.

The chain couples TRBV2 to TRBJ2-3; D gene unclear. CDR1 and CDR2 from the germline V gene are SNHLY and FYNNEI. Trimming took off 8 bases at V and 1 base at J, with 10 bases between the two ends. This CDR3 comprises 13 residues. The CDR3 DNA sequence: TGTGCCAGCGAATCACGAGGCACAGATACGCAGTATTTT. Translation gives CASESRGTDTQYF.

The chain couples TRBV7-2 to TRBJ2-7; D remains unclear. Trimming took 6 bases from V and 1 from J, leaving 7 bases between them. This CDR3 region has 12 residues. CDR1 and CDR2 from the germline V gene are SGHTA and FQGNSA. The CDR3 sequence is CASSGRSYEQYF. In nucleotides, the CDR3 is TGTGCCAGCAGTGGTAGATCCTACGAGCAGTACTTC.

CDR3 amino acids: CASSLSDTYNEQFF. The DNA for the CDR3 is TGTGCCAGCAGCTTATCTGACACCTACAATGAGCAGTTCTTC. V gene TRBV7-3 combines with J gene TRBJ2-1; D is unresolved. Trimming shortened V by 2 bases and J by 2 bases, and 7 bases separated the two germline ends. This CDR3 is built from 14 residues. CDR1 and CDR2 (germline): SGHTA, FQGTGA.

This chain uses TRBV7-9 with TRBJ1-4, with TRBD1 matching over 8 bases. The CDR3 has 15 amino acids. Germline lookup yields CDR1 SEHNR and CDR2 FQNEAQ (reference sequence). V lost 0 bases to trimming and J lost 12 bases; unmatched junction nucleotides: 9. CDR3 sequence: CASSLAAQGAVELFF. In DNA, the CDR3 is TGTGCCAGCAGCTTAGCGGCGCAGGGGGCTGTGGAACTGTTTTTT. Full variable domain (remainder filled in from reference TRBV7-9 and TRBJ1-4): DTGVSQNPRHKITKRGQNVTFRCDPISEHNRLYWYRQTLGQGPEFLTYFQNEAQLEKSRLLSDRFSAERPKGSFSTLEIQRTEQGDSAMYLCASSLAAQGAVELFFGSGTQLSVL.

The CDR3 bases are TGCAGTGCTAGCACCGGGACAGGCTACACCTTC. It encodes CSASTGTGYTF. The gene calls are TRBV20-1 and TRBJ1-2; maybe TRBD1 (6 bases). This CDR3 has 11 amino acids. Germline loops: CDR1 DFQATT, CDR2 SNEGSKA (reference sequence). V shed 3 bases and J shed 8 bases, with 10 bases lying between them.

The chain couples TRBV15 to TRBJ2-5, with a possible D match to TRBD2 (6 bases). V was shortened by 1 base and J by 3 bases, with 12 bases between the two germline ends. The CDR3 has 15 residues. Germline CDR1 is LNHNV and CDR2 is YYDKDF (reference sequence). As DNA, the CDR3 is TGTGCCACCAGCAGAGGGGCGGGGTTGAAAGAGACCCAGTACTTC. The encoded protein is CATSRGAGLKETQYF. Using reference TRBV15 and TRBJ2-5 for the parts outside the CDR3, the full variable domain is DAMVIQNPRYQVTQFGKPVTLSCSQTLNHNVMYWYQQKSSQAPKLLFHYYDKDFNNEADTPDNFQSRRPNTSFCFLDIRSPGLGDTAMYLCATSRGAGLKETQYFGPGTRLLVL.

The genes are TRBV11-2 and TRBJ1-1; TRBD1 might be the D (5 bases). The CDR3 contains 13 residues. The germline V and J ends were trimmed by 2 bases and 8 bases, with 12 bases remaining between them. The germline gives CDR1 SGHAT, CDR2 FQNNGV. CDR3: CASSLRGAAEAFF. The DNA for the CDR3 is TGTGCCAGCAGCTTACGTGGGGCGGCGGAAGCTTTCTTT. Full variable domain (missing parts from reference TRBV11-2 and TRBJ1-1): EAGVAQSPRYKIIEKRQSVAFWCNPISGHATLYWYQQILGQGPKLLIQFQNNGVVDDSQLPKDRFSAERLKGVDSTLKIQPAKLEDSAVYLCASSLRGAAEAFFGQGTRLTVV.

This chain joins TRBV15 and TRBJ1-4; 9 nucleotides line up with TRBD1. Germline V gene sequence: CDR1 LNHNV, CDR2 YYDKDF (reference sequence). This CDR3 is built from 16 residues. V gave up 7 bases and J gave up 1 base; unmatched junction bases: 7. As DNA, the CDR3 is TGTGCCACCAATCCGGGACAGGGAGGAACTAATGAAAAACTGTTTTTT. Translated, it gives CATNPGQGGTNEKLFF.

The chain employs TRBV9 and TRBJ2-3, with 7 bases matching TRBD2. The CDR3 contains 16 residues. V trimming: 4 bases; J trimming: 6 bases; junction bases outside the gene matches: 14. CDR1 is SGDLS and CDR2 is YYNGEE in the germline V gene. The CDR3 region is CASSSSLSGASDTQYF. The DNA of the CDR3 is TGTGCCAGCAGCTCCTCTTTAAGCGGGGCTTCGGATACGCAGTATTTT.

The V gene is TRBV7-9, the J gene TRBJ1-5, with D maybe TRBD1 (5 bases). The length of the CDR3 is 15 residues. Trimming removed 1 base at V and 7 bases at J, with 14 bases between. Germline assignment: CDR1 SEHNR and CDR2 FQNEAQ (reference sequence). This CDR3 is CASSLGDQGNQPQHF. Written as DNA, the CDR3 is TGTGCCAGCAGCTTAGGAGACCAGGGAAACCAGCCCCAGCATTTT.

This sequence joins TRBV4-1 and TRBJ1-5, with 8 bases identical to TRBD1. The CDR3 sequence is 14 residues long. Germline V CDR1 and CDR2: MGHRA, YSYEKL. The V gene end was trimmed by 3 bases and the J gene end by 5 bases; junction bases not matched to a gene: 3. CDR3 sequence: CASSHPGGYQPQHF. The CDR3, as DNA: TGCGCCAGCAGCCATCCAGGGGGCTATCAGCCCCAGCATTTT.

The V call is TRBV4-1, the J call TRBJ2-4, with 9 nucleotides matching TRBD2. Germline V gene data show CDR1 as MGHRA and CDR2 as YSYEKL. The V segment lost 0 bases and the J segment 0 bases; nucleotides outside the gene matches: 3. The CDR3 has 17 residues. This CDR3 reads CASSQDLAGVAKNIQYF. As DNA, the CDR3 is TGCGCCAGCAGCCAAGATTTAGCGGGGGTAGCCAAAAACATTCAGTACTTC.

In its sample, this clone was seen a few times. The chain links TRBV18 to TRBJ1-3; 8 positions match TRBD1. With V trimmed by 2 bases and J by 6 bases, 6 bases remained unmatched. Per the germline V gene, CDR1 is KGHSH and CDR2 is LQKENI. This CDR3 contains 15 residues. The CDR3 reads CASSPSGGAANTIYF. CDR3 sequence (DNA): TGTGCCAGCTCACCATCAGGGGGCGCTGCAAACACCATATATTTT.

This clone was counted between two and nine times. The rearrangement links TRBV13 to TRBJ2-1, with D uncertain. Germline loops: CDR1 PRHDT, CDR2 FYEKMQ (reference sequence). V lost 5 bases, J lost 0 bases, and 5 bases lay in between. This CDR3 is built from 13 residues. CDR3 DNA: TGTGCCAGCAGCGGAAGCTCCTACAATGAGCAGTTCTTC. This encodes CASSGSSYNEQFF.

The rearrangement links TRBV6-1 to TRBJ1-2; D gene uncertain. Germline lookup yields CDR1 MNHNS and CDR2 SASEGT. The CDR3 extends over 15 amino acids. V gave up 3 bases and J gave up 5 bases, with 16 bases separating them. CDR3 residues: CASSDRASSPYGYTF. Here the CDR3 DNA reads TGTGCCAGCAGTGACCGGGCCTCATCCCCATATGGCTACACCTTC.

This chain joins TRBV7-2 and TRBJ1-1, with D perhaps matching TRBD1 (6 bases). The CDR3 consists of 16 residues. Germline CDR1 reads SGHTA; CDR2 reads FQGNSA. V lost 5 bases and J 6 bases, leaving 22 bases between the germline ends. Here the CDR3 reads CASSPLGGLSSAEAFF. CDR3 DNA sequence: TGTGCCAGCAGCCCCCTCGGGGGGCTTAGTAGTGCTGAAGCTTTCTTT.

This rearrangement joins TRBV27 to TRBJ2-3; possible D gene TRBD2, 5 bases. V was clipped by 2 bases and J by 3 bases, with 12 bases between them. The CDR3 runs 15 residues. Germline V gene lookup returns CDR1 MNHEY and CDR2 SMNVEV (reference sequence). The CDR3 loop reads CASSLEPAATDTQYF. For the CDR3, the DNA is TGTGCCAGCAGTTTAGAGCCAGCGGCTACAGATACGCAGTATTTT.

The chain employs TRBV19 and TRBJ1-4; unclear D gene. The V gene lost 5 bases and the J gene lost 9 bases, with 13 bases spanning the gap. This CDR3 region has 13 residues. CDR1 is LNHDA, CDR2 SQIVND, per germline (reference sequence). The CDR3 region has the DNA TGTGCCAGTAGTCCCGAAGGACGCAAAAAACTGTTTTTT. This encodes CASSPEGRKKLFF. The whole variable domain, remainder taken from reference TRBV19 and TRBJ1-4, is DGGITQSPKYLFRKEGQNVTLSCEQNLNHDAMYWYRQDPGQGLRLIYYSQIVNDFQKGDIAEGYSVSREKKESFPLTVTSAQKNPTAFYLCASSPEGRKKLFFGSGTQLSVL.

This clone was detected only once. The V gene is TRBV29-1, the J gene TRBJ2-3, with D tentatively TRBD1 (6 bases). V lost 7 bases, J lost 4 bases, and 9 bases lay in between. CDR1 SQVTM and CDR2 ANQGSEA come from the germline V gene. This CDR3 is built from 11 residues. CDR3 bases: TGCAGCGCTCACAGGGCAGATACGCAGTATTTT. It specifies CSAHRADTQYF.

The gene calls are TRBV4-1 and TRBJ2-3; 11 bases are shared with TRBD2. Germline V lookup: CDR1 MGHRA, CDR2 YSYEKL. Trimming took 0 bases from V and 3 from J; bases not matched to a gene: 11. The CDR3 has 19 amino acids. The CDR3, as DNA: TGCGCCAGCAGCCAAGATTTGGCTAGCGGGGGGAAAGGTACAGATACGCAGTATTTT. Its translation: CASSQDLASGGKGTDTQYF.

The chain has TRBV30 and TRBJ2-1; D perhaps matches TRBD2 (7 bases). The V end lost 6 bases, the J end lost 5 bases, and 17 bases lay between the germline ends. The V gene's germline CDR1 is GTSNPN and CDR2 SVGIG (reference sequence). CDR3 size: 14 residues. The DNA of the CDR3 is TGTGCCTGCGTGAAGGCGGGGGCAAACAATGAGCAGTTCTTC. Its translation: CACVKAGANNEQFF.

The CDR3 is CSVVAGGSQETQYF. DNA of the CDR3: TGCAGCGTTGTTGCCGGGGGCTCCCAAGAGACCCAGTACTTC. V usage is TRBV29-1 and J usage is TRBJ2-5, with D perhaps assigned TRBD1 or TRBD2 (6 bases each). The CDR3 extends over 14 amino acids. V lost 4 bases and J 1 base, leaving 13 bases between the germline ends. The V gene's germline CDR1 is SQVTM and CDR2 ANQGSEA. Based on the CDR3 plus reference TRBV29-1 and TRBJ2-5, the full variable domain is SAVISQKPSRDICQRGTSLTIQCQVDSQVTMMFWYRQQPGQSLTLIATANQGSEATYESGFVIDKFPISRPNLTFSTLTVSNMSPEDSSIYLCSVVAGGSQETQYFGPGTRLLVL.

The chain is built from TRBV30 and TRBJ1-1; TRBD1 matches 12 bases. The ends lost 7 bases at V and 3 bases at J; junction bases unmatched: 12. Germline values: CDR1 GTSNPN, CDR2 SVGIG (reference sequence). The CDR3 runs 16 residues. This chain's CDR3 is CASQRGTGGSDTEAFF. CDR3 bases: TGTGCCTCCCAAAGAGGGACAGGGGGCTCAGACACTGAAGCTTTCTTT. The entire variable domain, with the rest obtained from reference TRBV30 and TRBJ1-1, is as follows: SQTIHQWPATLVQPVGSPLSLECTVEGTSNPNLYWYRQAAGRGLQLLFYSVGIGQISSEVPQNLSASRPQDRQFILSSKKLLLSDSGFYLCASQRGTGGSDTEAFFGQGTRLTVV.

DNA of the CDR3: TGTGCCAGCTATGAAGTATCCTACGAGCAGTACTTC. Residues: CASYEVSYEQYF. The chain joins TRBV2 to TRBJ2-7, with D unclear. Germline CDR1 and CDR2: SNHLY and FYNNEI. The CDR3 extends over 12 amino acids. V lost 8 bases, J lost 1 base, and 9 bases lay in between. Looking up the rest from reference TRBV2 and TRBJ2-7 gives the full variable domain: EPEVTQTPSHQVTQMGQEVILRCVPISNHLYFYWYRQILGQKVEFLVSFYNNEISEKSEIFDDQFSVERPDGSNFTLKIRSTKLEDSAMYFCASYEVSYEQYFGPGTRLTVT.

The CDR3 is CASRLGRSYNEQFF. The DNA for the CDR3 is TGTGCCAGCCGCCTCGGCCGCTCCTACAATGAGCAGTTCTTC. J is TRBJ2-1 and V is TRBV27, with unresolved D. Deletions cut 8 bases from V and 0 bases from J, with 11 bases between. Per germline, CDR1 MNHEY and CDR2 SMNVEV (reference sequence). The CDR3 has 14 amino acids.

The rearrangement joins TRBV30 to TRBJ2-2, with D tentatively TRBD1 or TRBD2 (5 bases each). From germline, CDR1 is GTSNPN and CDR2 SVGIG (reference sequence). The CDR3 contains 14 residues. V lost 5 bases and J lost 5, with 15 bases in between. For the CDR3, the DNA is TGTGCCTGGGGGGACCCCAGAGGGACCGGGGAGCTGTTTTTT. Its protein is CAWGDPRGTGELFF.